A selection of T cell receptor beta chains follows, all from one sample in a study of CD8 T cells in Susac syndrome. TCRdb re-analysed the immunoSEQ multiplex PCR reads in MiXCR, keeping a single row per CDR3 protein. Of roughly 250,000 distinct CDR3 sequences listed, 95% to 97% are singletons. Sequenced sample: CD4+ T cells from PBMCs. Receptors were obtained from a human donor with Susac syndrome. The CDR3 runs from the conserved cysteine through the conserved F or W. D genes are given only for firm matches. Part of the rows lack a size; the others show once, few, many or a class for expanded clones.

clone size: -; V gene: TRBV5-1; J gene: TRBJ2-2; D gene: -; CDR3 protein: CASSGSGHLNTGELFF; CDR3 DNA: TGCGCCAGCAGCGGATCGGGACACCTCAACACCGGGGAGCTGTTTTTT
clone size: -; V gene: TRBV4-1; J gene: TRBJ1-2; D gene: -; CDR3 protein: CASSQDKGGLGGYTF; CDR3 DNA: TGCGCCAGCAGCCAGGATAAGGGGGGGTTAGGTGGCTACACCTTC
clone size: -; V gene: TRBV30; J gene: TRBJ2-1; D gene: -; CDR3 protein: CAWKVGGNEQFF; CDR3 DNA: TGTGCCTGGAAAGTGGGGGGCAATGAGCAGTTCTTC
clone size: -; V gene: TRBV20-1; J gene: TRBJ2-5; D gene: -; CDR3 protein: CSALPYQETQYF; CDR3 DNA: TGCAGTGCCCTGCCATACCAAGAGACCCAGTACTTC
clone size: -; V gene: TRBV20-1; J gene: TRBJ1-2; D gene: TRBD1; CDR3 protein: CSATIGTANYGYTF; CDR3 DNA: TGCAGTGCTACAATCGGGACAGCTAACTATGGCTACACCTTC
clone size: -; V gene: TRBV30; J gene: TRBJ1-5; D gene: -; CDR3 protein: CAWSPKKAGGYQPQHF; CDR3 DNA: TGTGCCTGGAGCCCCAAAAAGGCGGGGGGCTATCAGCCCCAGCATTTT
clone size: -; V gene: TRBV9; J gene: TRBJ2-1; D gene: -; CDR3 protein: CASSFYPGTNNEQFF; CDR3 DNA: TGTGCCAGCAGCTTCTATCCCGGGACAAACAATGAGCAGTTCTTC
clone size: -; V gene: TRBV4-2; J gene: TRBJ2-5; D gene: -; CDR3 protein: CASSQYREAQETQYF; CDR3 DNA: TGTGCCAGCAGCCAATACCGGGAAGCTCAAGAGACCCAGTACTTC
clone size: -; V gene: TRBV10-2; J gene: TRBJ2-2; D gene: -; CDR3 protein: CASSRDSRTGELFF; CDR3 DNA: TGCGCCAGCAGTCGGGACTCTCGCACCGGGGAGCTGTTTTTT
clone size: -; V gene: TRBV28; J gene: TRBJ1-5; D gene: -; CDR3 protein: CASSFLSSGNQPQHF; CDR3 DNA: TGTGCCAGCAGTTTTCTGAGTTCGGGGAATCAGCCCCAGCATTTT
clone size: once; V gene: TRBV20-1; J gene: TRBJ2-5; D gene: -; CDR3 protein: CSASDETQYF; CDR3 DNA: TGCAGTGCTAGTGACGAGACCCAGTACTTC